This entry lists 6 T cell receptor beta chains sequenced from one sample in a study of T cells expressing NK-cell markers. With the 5' RACE reads reprocessed, TCRdb shows one record per CDR3 protein and no DNA. The listing contains about 150,000 distinct CDR3 sequences. Sample: blood T cells: a sorted CD56 or NKG2C T cell subset, CD4+ or CD8+ T cells, or bulk PBMC T cells (not recorded which). The receptors come from a woman aged 50 to 60 in good health.

The chain links TRBV27 to TRBJ1-5. This CDR3 is built from 15 residues. Per the germline V gene, CDR1 is MNHEY and CDR2 is SMNVEV (reference sequence). The chain's CDR3 is CASSLTTDSNQPQHF.

The chain recombines TRBV13 with TRBJ2-7; TCRdb indicates TRBD1, and absent DNA this call remains unverified. The V gene's germline CDR1 is PRHDT and CDR2 FYEKMQ (reference sequence). There are 13 residues in the CDR3. The CDR3: CASSRNRGNEQYF.

The chain carries TRBV12-3 or TRBV12-4 and TRBJ2-5; TCRdb indicates TRBD1, and absent DNA this call remains unverified. This CDR3 has 13 amino acids. The CDR3 loop is CASSFLAPETQYF.

This rearrangement joins TRBV6-5 to TRBJ2-7; TCRdb designates TRBD1, a call that cannot be tested without DNA. The CDR3 length is 13 residues. Per the germline V gene, CDR1 is MNHEY and CDR2 is SVGAGI. The CDR3 here is CASSTQDRDEQYF.

This chain links TRBV6-6 with TRBJ2-4; TCRdb names TRBD1, which stays unverified in the absence of DNA. CDR3 length: 14 amino acids. CDR1 is MNHNY and CDR2 is SVGAGI in the germline V gene (reference sequence). The CDR3 loop is CASSYGGGLNIQYF.

This chain connects TRBV19 to TRBJ1-5; no DNA is available, so the TRBD1 call from TCRdb remains unchecked. Germline values: CDR1 LNHDA, CDR2 SQIVND (reference sequence). The CDR3 covers 14 residues. CDR3 region: CASSADRDDQPQHF. Looking up the rest from reference TRBV19 and TRBJ1-5 gives the full variable domain: DGGITQSPKYLFRKEGQNVTLSCEQNLNHDAMYWYRQDPGQGLRLIYYSQIVNDFQKGDIAEGYSVSREKKESFPLTVTSAQKNPTAFYLCASSADRDDQPQHFGDGTRLSIL.